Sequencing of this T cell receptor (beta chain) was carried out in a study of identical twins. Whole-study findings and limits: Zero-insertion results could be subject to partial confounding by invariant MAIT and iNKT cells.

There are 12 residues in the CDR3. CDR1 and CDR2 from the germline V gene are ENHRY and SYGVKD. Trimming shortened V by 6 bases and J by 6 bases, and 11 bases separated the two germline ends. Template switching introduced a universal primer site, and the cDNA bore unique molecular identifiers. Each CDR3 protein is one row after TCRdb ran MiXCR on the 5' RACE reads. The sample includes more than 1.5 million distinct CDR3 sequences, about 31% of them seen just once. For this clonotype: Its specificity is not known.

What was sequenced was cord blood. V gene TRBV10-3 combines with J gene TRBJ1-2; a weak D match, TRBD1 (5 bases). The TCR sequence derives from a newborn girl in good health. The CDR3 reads CAIRTARDGYTF. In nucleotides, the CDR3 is TGTGCCATCAGGACAGCAAGGGATGGCTACACCTTC.